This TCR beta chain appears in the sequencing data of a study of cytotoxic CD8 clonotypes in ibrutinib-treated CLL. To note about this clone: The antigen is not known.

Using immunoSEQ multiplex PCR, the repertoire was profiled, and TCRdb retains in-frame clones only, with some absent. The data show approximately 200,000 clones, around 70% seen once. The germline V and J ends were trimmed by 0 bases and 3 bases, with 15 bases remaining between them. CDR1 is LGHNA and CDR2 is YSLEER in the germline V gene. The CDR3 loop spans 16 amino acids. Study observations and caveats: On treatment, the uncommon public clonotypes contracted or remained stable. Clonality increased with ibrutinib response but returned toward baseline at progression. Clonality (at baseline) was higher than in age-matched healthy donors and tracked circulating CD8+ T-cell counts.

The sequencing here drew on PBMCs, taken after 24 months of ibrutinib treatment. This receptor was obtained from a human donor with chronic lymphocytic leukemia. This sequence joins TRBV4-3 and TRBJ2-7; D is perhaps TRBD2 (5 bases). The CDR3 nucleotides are TGCGCCAGCAGCCAAGAGAGCGGCCCCTCCGACTACGAGCAGTACTTC. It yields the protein CASSQESGPSDYEQYF.